The clone carrying this T cell receptor beta chain was seen a few times. Its antigen is still unknown. The CDR3 is 16 residues long. Unmatched junction bases numbered 12, after V lost 5 bases and J lost 6 bases. Germline CDR1 is MDHEN and CDR2 is SYDVKM. Every bit of the isolated RNA underwent reverse transcription, so sequencing read expressed TCRB transcripts. The assay was immunoSEQ multiplex PCR, and TCRdb's table has in-frame clones only and misses some. The table has some 150,000 clones, less than 11% seen once. Researchers reported sorting CD4+ naive, central memory, regulatory and stem cell-like memory cells via CD45RO/CCR7/CD25/CD127/CD95/CD27. This sample is part of a study of beta chain features in type 1 diabetes. Whole-study findings and limits: Within patients, naive, central memory and Treg TCRB repertoires seemed more similar than within healthy donors. Diminished insertions and augmented deletions at VDJ junctions characterized type 1 diabetes patients.

Sequencing input: naive CD4+ T cells from blood. This TCR derives from a man aged 18 to 35 in good health. The rearrangement uses TRBV28 and TRBJ2-1, with TRBD1 matching 8 bases. The CDR3 region has the DNA TGTGCCAGCAGTCTCCCAGGGGGCGCGGGTCGCAATGAGCAGTTCTTC. Protein product: CASSLPGGAGRNEQFF.